The 28 T cell receptor beta chains listed next were all sequenced from one sample in a study of blood T cell repertoires in COVID-19. The assay was immunoSEQ multiplex PCR, and TCRdb's table has in-frame clones only and misses some. The table has fewer than 250,000 clones, around 81% seen once. The specimen sequenced was peripheral blood. All receptors derive from an older woman with active or convalescent COVID-19.

Here the CDR3 DNA reads TGCGCCAGCAGCCCCTTAGCAGACCAAGAGACCCAGTACTTC. It is translated as CASSPLADQETQYF. This chain connects TRBV5-1 to TRBJ2-5; D not certain. The V end was cut by 4 bases, the J end by 0 bases, with 10 bases between. The germline CDR1 and CDR2 sequences are SGHRS and YFSETQ. The CDR3 is made up of 14 amino acids.

The J gene is TRBJ2-7, the V gene TRBV3-1 (or the pseudogene TRBV3-2); TRBD2 matches at 10 bases. This CDR3 is 14 amino acids long. Germline V lookup: CDR1 LGHDT, CDR2 YNNKEL (reference sequence). V lost 4 bases to trimming and J lost 4 bases; unmatched junction nucleotides: 4. This chain's CDR3 is CASSLLAGEYEQYF. In DNA form, the CDR3 reads TGTGCCAGCAGCCTCCTAGCGGGAGAGTACGAGCAGTACTTC.

The chain recombines TRBV7-8 with TRBJ2-5; 10 nucleotides align to TRBD2. The germline gives CDR1 SGHVS, CDR2 FQNEAQ. V dropped 2 bases and J dropped 5; count of bases not matched to a gene: 11. The length of the CDR3 is 17 residues. The CDR3 loop is CASSLQLAGVRWETQYF. The CDR3 DNA sequence: TGTGCCAGCAGCTTACAGCTAGCGGGAGTAAGGTGGGAGACCCAGTACTTC.

The chain has TRBV6-5 and TRBJ2-7; D is ambiguous. V was clipped by 6 bases and J by 0 bases, with 9 bases between them. Germline CDR1 MNHEY, CDR2 SVGAGI. This CDR3 has 13 residues. The CDR3 nucleotides read TGTGCCAGCAGGGGCCCAGTCTCCTACGAGCAGTACGTC. Translated: CASRGPVSYEQYV.

The gene calls are TRBV7-9 and TRBJ2-5; 9 bases line up with TRBD1. The CDR3 runs to 15 residues. Germline V CDR1 and CDR2: SEHNR, FQNEAQ (reference sequence). Germline trimming cut 1 base from V and 5 bases from J; bases unmatched to any gene: 5. CDR3 in DNA: TGTGCCAGCAGCTTAGATACAGGGGGCGAGGAGACCCAGTACTTC. Translated, it gives CASSLDTGGEETQYF.

CDR3 nucleotides: TGCAGCGTTGAAGAACCTGGGACAGGTGGTTATGGGGCCAACGTCCTGACTTTC. This encodes CSVEEPGTGGYGANVLTF. The rearrangement joins TRBV29-1 to TRBJ2-6, with 8 bases fitting TRBD1. CDR1 SQVTM and CDR2 ANQGSEA come from the germline V gene. J was trimmed by 3 bases and V by 0 bases; bases with no gene match: 10. The CDR3 covers 18 residues.

This clone was recorded a few times. This sequence joins TRBV21-1 and TRBJ1-2. TRBV21-1 is flagged as a pseudogene. The CDR3 has 14 residues. The CDR3 protein is CASSKVVGLYGYTF. DNA for the CDR3: TGTGCCAGCAGCAAAGTAGTCGGACTCTATGGCTACACCTTC.

V gene TRBV11-2 combines with J gene TRBJ2-1, with 10 bases that match TRBD1. Looked up from germline, CDR1 is SGHAT and CDR2 is FQNNGV. V was pared by 5 bases and J by 6 bases, with 7 bases of the junction left unmatched. The CDR3 loop spans 15 amino acids. The CDR3 DNA is TGTGCCAGCAGCAACAGACAGGGGGCGGGCAATGAGCAGTTCTTC. This codes for CASSNRQGAGNEQFF.

The V and J genes are TRBV14 and TRBJ2-7, with a tentative D call TRBD1 (5 bases). The V and J ends lost 4 bases and 1 base respectively, with 17 bases between them. CDR1 and CDR2 (germline): SGHDN, FVKESK. The CDR3 contains 16 residues. CDR3 sequence (DNA): TGTGCCAGCAGCCCCATGACAGCAGGAACGTCCTACGAGCAGTACTTC. Protein sequence: CASSPMTAGTSYEQYF.

The chain combines TRBV10-3 with TRBJ1-2; D uncertain. Germline-derived CDR1 and CDR2 are ENHRY and SYGVKD. Trimming cost V 3 bases and J 7 bases, with 9 bases left between them. CDR3 length equals 12 residues. The CDR3 nucleotides are TGTGCCATCAGTGACGGGGTTCTTGGCTACACCTTC. This encodes CAISDGVLGYTF.

The rearrangement uses TRBV19 and TRBJ2-5; the match to TRBD1 covers 7 bases. The CDR3 runs 15 residues. CDR1 LNHDA and CDR2 SQIVND come from the germline V gene (reference sequence). V lost 2 bases, J lost 4 bases, and 7 bases stayed unmatched. CDR3 residues: CASSITKGAGETQYF. For the CDR3, the DNA is TGTGCCAGTAGTATAACTAAGGGGGCGGGAGAGACCCAGTACTTC.

This clone was seen many times. This chain links TRBV19 with TRBJ1-5; 7 bases fit TRBD1. V lost 6 bases to trimming and J lost 0 bases; unmatched junction nucleotides: 14. Germline CDR1 is LNHDA and CDR2 is SQIVND (reference sequence). The CDR3 has 18 amino acids. The CDR3 sequence is CASSKQGTPTYSNQPQHF. The CDR3 DNA follows: TGTGCCAGTAGCAAACAGGGGACGCCCACATATAGCAATCAGCCCCAGCATTTT.

This rearrangement joins TRBV29-1 to TRBJ2-5; D is possibly TRBD2 (6 bases). Between the trimmed V and J ends, which lost 4 bases and 3 bases, there was a span of 6 bases. The CDR3 loop spans 11 amino acids. Germline-derived CDR1 and CDR2 are SQVTM and ANQGSEA. CDR3 amino acids: CSVGGEETQYF. As DNA, the CDR3 is TGCAGCGTTGGGGGGGAAGAGACCCAGTACTTC.

The chain joins TRBV7-8 to TRBJ2-5; 11 bases line up with TRBD1. CDR1 SGHVS and CDR2 FQNEAQ come from the germline V gene. This CDR3 has 16 amino acids. J lost 1 base, V lost 6 bases, and 7 bases had no gene match. The CDR3 here is CASSKTGTGGQETQYF. CDR3 nucleotides: TGTGCCAGCAGTAAAACCGGGACAGGGGGCCAAGAGACCCAGTACTTC.

This chain connects TRBV7-6 to TRBJ2-3; 8 bases match TRBD2. With 0 bases clipped from V and 3 bases from J, the junction kept 14 bases outside the gene matches. Germline-derived CDR1 and CDR2 are SGHVS and FNYEAQ. This CDR3 region has 19 residues. The CDR3 DNA reads as TGTGCCAGCAGCTTAGCGCTAGCCCGGGGGGGCACTGTAACAGATACGCAGTATTTT. This sequence encodes CASSLALARGGTVTDTQYF.

This chain connects TRBV11-1 to TRBJ2-2; 9 nucleotides match TRBD1. CDR1 and CDR2 from the germline V gene are SGHAT and FQDESV (reference sequence). This CDR3 region has 15 residues. V trimming: 9 bases; J trimming: 4 bases; junction bases outside the gene matches: 9. The CDR3 DNA is TGTGCCAGTAAACCGGGACAGGGATTCACCGGGGAGCTGTTTTTT. This codes for CASKPGQGFTGELFF.

The chain has TRBV6-1 and TRBJ2-7; 10 nucleotides line up with TRBD2. CDR1 and CDR2 from the germline V gene are MNHNS and SASEGT. This CDR3 has 14 amino acids. V shed 7 bases and J 4 bases; nucleotides not matched to a gene: 7. This CDR3 reads CASNRLAGTYEQYF. The DNA of the CDR3 is TGTGCCAGCAACAGACTAGCGGGCACATACGAGCAGTACTTC.

This clone was found once. CDR3 region: CASSQTSGGALQYV. DNA of the CDR3: TGTGCCAGCAGCCAGACTAGCGGGGGGGCCTTGCAGTACGTC. The rearrangement links TRBV7-2 to TRBJ2-7; TRBD2 aligns across 14 bases. The germline V gene encodes CDR1 SGHTA and CDR2 FQGNSA. The trim removed 5 bases at V and 9 bases at J, leaving 6 bases unmatched. CDR3 length equals 14 residues.

The gene calls are TRBV19 and TRBJ2-3; 8 bases match TRBD2. Germline CDR1 is LNHDA and CDR2 is SQIVND (reference sequence). V gave up 1 base and J gave up 2 bases; unmatched junction bases: 11. The CDR3 runs to 18 residues. The CDR3 loop is CASSIVTTWRGATDTQYF. Written as DNA, the CDR3 is TGTGCCAGTAGTATAGTAACAACTTGGCGGGGGGCCACAGATACGCAGTATTTT.

The V gene is TRBV4-1, the J gene TRBJ1-5; D is undetermined. Germline V gene data show CDR1 as MGHRA and CDR2 as YSYEKL. The CDR3 runs 16 residues. V was cut by 1 base and J by 7 bases, with 17 bases left in between. The CDR3 nucleotides are TGCGCCAGCAGCCAAGTTTATAAACCGGAGGGCCAGCCCCAGCATTTT. Residues: CASSQVYKPEGQPQHF.

The chain recombines TRBV10-1 with TRBJ2-2; D unresolved. The CDR3 sequence is 14 residues long. CDR1 WNHNN and CDR2 SYGVQD come from the germline V gene (reference sequence). V dropped 4 bases and J dropped 1 base, with 7 bases sitting between them. CDR3 loop: CASSARLNTGELFF. CDR3 sequence (DNA): TGCGCCAGCAGTGCCAGACTGAACACCGGGGAGCTGTTTTTT.

This chain links TRBV7-2 with TRBJ2-1, with 9 bases aligning to TRBD2. The CDR3 length is 18 residues. V was clipped by 1 base and J by 6 bases; unmatched bases: 13. Germline V lookup: CDR1 SGHTA, CDR2 FQGNSA. DNA for the CDR3: TGTGCCAGCAGCTTAGTTCCTAGCGGGGCTTTATTGGGCAATGAGCAGTTCTTC. It yields the protein CASSLVPSGALLGNEQFF. Complete variable domain (other parts from reference TRBV7-2 and TRBJ2-1): GAGVSQSPSNKVTEKGKDVELRCDPISGHTALYWYRQSLGQGLEFLIYFQGNSAPDKSGLPSDRFSAERTGGSVSTLTIQRTQQEDSAVYLCASSLVPSGALLGNEQFFGPGTRLTVL.

This chain joins TRBV2 and TRBJ1-4; 7 bases match TRBD1. Germline values: CDR1 SNHLY, CDR2 FYNNEI. V shed 5 bases and J 8 bases; nucleotides not matched to a gene: 11. The length of the CDR3 is 15 residues. CDR3 loop: CASSPLRAGGEKLFF. The CDR3 region has the DNA TGTGCCAGCAGTCCACTCCGGGCAGGGGGGGAAAAACTGTTTTTT.

The V gene is TRBV24-1, the J gene TRBJ2-3, with 14 bases aligning to TRBD2. With V trimmed by 4 bases and J by 6 bases, 8 bases remained unmatched. The CDR3 covers 17 residues. CDR1 is KGHDR, CDR2 SFDVKD, per germline. The CDR3 DNA reads as TGTGCCACCAGTGACCTGAAGGGACTAGCGGGAGAGGATACGCAGTATTTT. Protein sequence: CATSDLKGLAGEDTQYF.

The chain uses TRBV18 and TRBJ2-7; 9 nucleotides match TRBD1. CDR1 and CDR2 from the germline V gene are KGHSH and LQKENI. J was trimmed by 6 bases and V by 3 bases; bases with no gene match: 3. The CDR3 extends over 13 amino acids. CDR3 region: CASSPLDRGEQYV. In DNA form, the CDR3 reads TGTGCCAGCTCACCCCTGGACAGGGGCGAGCAGTACGTC.

The chain is built from TRBV28 and TRBJ2-3; 8 bases line up with TRBD1. The CDR3 contains 14 residues. Per the germline V gene, CDR1 is MDHEN and CDR2 is SYDVKM. V trimming: 5 bases; J trimming: 10 bases; junction bases outside the gene matches: 11. CDR3 in DNA: TGTGCCAGCAGTCCACCAGGTCAGGGGGCTTCGCAGTATTTT. It is translated as CASSPPGQGASQYF.

The chain uses TRBV11-2 and TRBJ2-5; the D gene is possibly TRBD2 (6 bases). CDR3 size: 15 residues. The germline V and J ends were trimmed by 5 bases and 2 bases, with 15 bases remaining between them. CDR1 is SGHAT, CDR2 FQNNGV, per germline. The CDR3 loop reads CASSPQTGVQETQYF. DNA of the CDR3: TGTGCCAGCAGCCCCCAAACGGGGGTTCAAGAGACCCAGTACTTC. Full variable domain (outside the CDR3, taken from reference TRBV11-2 and TRBJ2-5): EAGVAQSPRYKIIEKRQSVAFWCNPISGHATLYWYQQILGQGPKLLIQFQNNGVVDDSQLPKDRFSAERLKGVDSTLKIQPAKLEDSAVYLCASSPQTGVQETQYFGPGTRLLVL.

The J gene is TRBJ2-2, the V gene TRBV5-1; 7 bases map to TRBD2. The CDR3 length is 15 residues. With V trimmed by 7 bases and J by 8 bases, 14 bases remained unmatched. The germline gives CDR1 SGHRS, CDR2 YFSETQ. This chain's CDR3 is CASCRGEAGSGELFF. For the CDR3, the DNA is TGCGCCAGCTGCCGGGGGGAAGCGGGAAGTGGGGAGCTGTTTTTT.